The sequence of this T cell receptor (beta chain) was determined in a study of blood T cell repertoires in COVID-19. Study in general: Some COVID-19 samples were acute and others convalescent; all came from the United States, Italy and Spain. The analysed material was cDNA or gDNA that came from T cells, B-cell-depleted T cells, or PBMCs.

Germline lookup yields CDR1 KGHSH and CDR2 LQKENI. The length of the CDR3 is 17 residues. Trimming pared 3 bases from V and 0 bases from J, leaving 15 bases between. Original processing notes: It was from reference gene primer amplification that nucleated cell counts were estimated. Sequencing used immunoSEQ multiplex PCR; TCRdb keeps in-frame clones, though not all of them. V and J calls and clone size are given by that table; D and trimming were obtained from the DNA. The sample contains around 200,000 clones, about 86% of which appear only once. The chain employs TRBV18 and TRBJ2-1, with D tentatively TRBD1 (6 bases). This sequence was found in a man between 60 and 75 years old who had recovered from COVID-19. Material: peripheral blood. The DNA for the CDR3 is TGTGCCAGCTCACCTTCTGCAGGACAGAGCTCCTACAATGAGCAGTTCTTC. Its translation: CASSPSAGQSSYNEQFF.